This T cell receptor beta chain was identified in a study of T cell responses to AZD1222 COVID-19 vaccine. TCRdb's copy holds only in-frame clones and misses some; the assay was immunoSEQ multiplex PCR. The sample includes more than 110,000 clones, 70% to 90% of them seen just once. This CDR3 is 19 amino acids long. Per the germline V gene, CDR1 is PRHDT and CDR2 is FYEKMQ (reference sequence). Deletions cut 5 bases from V and 0 bases from J, with 26 bases between. This sequence was found in an adult in good health. V and J are TRBV13 and TRBJ2-7; D is possibly TRBD2 (7 bases). Sequenced material: peripheral blood, taken on day 0 of AZD1222 vaccination. The CDR3 bases are TGTGCCAGCAGCCATAGTAGCTCCGGCGGGGGCCTCGGCTCCTACGAGCAGTACTTC. It is translated as CASSHSSSGGGLGSYEQYF. The variable domain in full, completed from reference TRBV13 and TRBJ2-7, reads AAGVIQSPRHLIKEKRETATLKCYPIPRHDTVYWYQQGPGQDPQFLISFYEKMQSDKGSIPDRFSAQQFSDYHSELNMSSLELGDSALYFCASSHSSSGGGLGSYEQYFGPGTRLTVT.